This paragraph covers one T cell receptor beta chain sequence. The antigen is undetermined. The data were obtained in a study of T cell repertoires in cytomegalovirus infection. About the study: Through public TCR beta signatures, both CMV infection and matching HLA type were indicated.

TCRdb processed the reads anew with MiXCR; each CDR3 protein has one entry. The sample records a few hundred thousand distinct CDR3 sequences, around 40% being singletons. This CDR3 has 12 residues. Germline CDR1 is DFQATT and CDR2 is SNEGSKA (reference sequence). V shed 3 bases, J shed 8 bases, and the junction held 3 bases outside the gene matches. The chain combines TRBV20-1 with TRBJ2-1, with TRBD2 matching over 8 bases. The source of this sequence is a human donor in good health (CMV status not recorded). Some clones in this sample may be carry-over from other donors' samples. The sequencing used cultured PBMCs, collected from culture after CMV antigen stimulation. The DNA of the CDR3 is TGCAGTGCTAGCCAGCGGGAGTATGAGCAGTTCTTC. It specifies CSASQREYEQFF.